The 10 T cell receptor beta chains in this list originate from one sample, sequenced in a study of cytomegalovirus exposure and HLA in healthy donors. 60 Vbeta and 13 Jbeta primers were used in PCR. Profiling relied on immunoSEQ multiplex PCR, and the TCRdb table lists in-frame clones only, not all of them. The sample carries roughly 160,000 clones, about 80% recorded once. Material for sequencing was PBMCs. These receptors all come from a man aged 18 to 29 in good health and CMV-seropositive.

V and J are TRBV10-3 and TRBJ2-2; 8 bases fit TRBD1. The V gene end was trimmed by 10 bases and the J gene end by 5 bases; junction bases not matched to a gene: 12. Germline CDR1 reads ENHRY; CDR2 reads SYGVKD. CDR3 length: 15 residues. The CDR3 nucleotides read TGTGCCACGGTGGGCGTAAACAGGGGGACCGGGGAGCTGTTTTTT. Translating gives CATVGVNRGTGELFF.

This clone showed up just a few times. The same CDR3 also results from other DNA sequences found in this sample. The V and J genes are TRBV19 and TRBJ1-5; 7 bases agree with TRBD1. The CDR3 contains 14 residues. Trimming cost V 3 bases and J 2 bases; bases outside gene matches: 1. Germline-derived CDR1 and CDR2 are LNHDA and SQIVND (reference sequence). CDR3 in amino acids: CASSITGGNQPQHF. In DNA form, the CDR3 reads TGTGCCAGTAGTATCACAGGGGGCAATCAGCCCCAGCATTTT. The entire variable domain, with the rest obtained from reference TRBV19 and TRBJ1-5, is as follows: DGGITQSPKYLFRKEGQNVTLSCEQNLNHDAMYWYRQDPGQGLRLIYYSQIVNDFQKGDIAEGYSVSREKKESFPLTVTSAQKNPTAFYLCASSITGGNQPQHFGDGTRLSIL.

The V and J genes are TRBV5-4 and TRBJ2-2, with 8 bases that match TRBD2. V was clipped by 5 bases and J by 4 bases; unmatched bases: 4. From germline, CDR1 is SGHNT and CDR2 YYREEE (reference sequence). This CDR3 contains 14 residues. CDR3 coding DNA: TGTGCCAGCAGGGGGACTAGGGGCACCGGGGAGCTGTTTTTT. It translates to CASRGTRGTGELFF. The complete variable domain, with remaining parts taken from reference TRBV5-4 and TRBJ2-2, reads ETGVTQSPTHLIKTRGQQVTLRCSSQSGHNTVSWYQQALGQGPQFIFQYYREEENGRGNFPPRFSGLQFPNYSSELNVNALELDDSALYLCASRGTRGTGELFFGEGSRLTVL.

The count of this clone is one. The V and J genes are TRBV14 and TRBJ2-7; D is possibly TRBD2 (6 bases). The V end was cut by 2 bases, the J end by 6 bases, with 14 bases between. The CDR3 is 14 amino acids. The germline CDR1 and CDR2 sequences are SGHDN and FVKESK. The DNA for the CDR3 is TGTGCCAGCAGCCAACCGGGACTCATCTCCGAGCAGTACTTC. Translated: CASSQPGLISEQYF.

V and J are TRBV27 and TRBJ1-5; 8 bases are a match to TRBD1. Trimming at V came to 6 bases and at J to 4 bases, leaving 8 bases not matched to a gene. This CDR3 is built from 15 residues. In germline, CDR1 is MNHEY, CDR2 SMNVEV (reference sequence). CDR3 in amino acids: CASRRGQAGNQPQHF. The CDR3 DNA is TGTGCCAGCAGGCGGGGACAGGCCGGAAATCAGCCCCAGCATTTT.

The chain couples TRBV6-5 to TRBJ1-3; D is unclear. V dropped 7 bases and J dropped 0 bases, with 13 bases sitting between them. The CDR3 has 15 amino acids. CDR1 MNHEY and CDR2 SVGAGI come from the germline V gene. CDR3 nucleotides: TGTGCCAGCACCCCGGACTGGTACTCTGGAAACACCATATATTTT. Translated, it gives CASTPDWYSGNTIYF.

V and J are TRBV4-1 and TRBJ2-1; D might be TRBD2 (6 bases). The CDR3 covers 14 residues. Germline V lookup: CDR1 MGHRA, CDR2 YSYEKL. The ends were cut back, 1 base at V and 5 bases at J, with 9 bases in the middle. The CDR3 here is CASSQGGKNNEQFF. DNA for the CDR3: TGCGCCAGCAGCCAAGGCGGGAAGAACAATGAGCAGTTCTTC.

The chain is built from TRBV13 and TRBJ2-2; 7 bases are a match to TRBD1. The CDR3 is made up of 15 amino acids. Germline lookup yields CDR1 PRHDT and CDR2 FYEKMQ (reference sequence). Unmatched junction bases numbered 8, after V lost 4 bases and J lost 6 bases. This CDR3 is CASSSGQVAAGELFF. In nucleotides, the CDR3 is TGTGCCAGCAGCTCCGGACAGGTGGCGGCCGGGGAGCTGTTTTTT.

The J gene is TRBJ1-4, the V gene TRBV30, with D possibly being TRBD1 (5 bases). This CDR3 is 16 amino acids long. Trimming shortened V by 0 bases and J by 0 bases, and 11 bases separated the two germline ends. CDR1 is GTSNPN, CDR2 SVGIG, per germline (reference sequence). DNA of the CDR3: TGTGCCTGGAGTGTATCCGGGGGAACAACTAATGAAAAACTGTTTTTT. It specifies CAWSVSGGTTNEKLFF.

The CDR3 here is CASSTRDSHREQYF. CDR3 nucleotides: TGTGCCAGCAGCACCCGGGACAGTCATCGCGAGCAGTACTTC. The chain uses TRBV11-3 and TRBJ2-7, with TRBD1 identical over 7 bases. In germline, CDR1 is SGHNT, CDR2 YENEEA. CDR3 length equals 14 residues. J lost 6 bases, V lost 5 bases, and 10 bases had no gene match.